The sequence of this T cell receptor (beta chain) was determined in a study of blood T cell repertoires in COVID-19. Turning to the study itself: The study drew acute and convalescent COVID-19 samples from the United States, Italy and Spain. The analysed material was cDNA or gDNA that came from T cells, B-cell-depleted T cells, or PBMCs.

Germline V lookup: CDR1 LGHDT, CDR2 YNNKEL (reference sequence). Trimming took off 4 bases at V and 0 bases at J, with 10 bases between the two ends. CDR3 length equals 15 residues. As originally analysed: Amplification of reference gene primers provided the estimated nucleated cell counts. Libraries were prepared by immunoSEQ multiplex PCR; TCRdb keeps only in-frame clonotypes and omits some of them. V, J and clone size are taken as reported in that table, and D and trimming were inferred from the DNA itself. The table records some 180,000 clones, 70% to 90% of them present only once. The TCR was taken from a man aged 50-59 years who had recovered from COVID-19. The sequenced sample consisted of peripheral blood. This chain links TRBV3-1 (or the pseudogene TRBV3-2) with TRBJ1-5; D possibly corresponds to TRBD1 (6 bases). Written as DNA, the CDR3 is TGTGCCAGCAGCCCGACAGGAAATAGCAATCAGCCCCAGCATTTT. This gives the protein CASSPTGNSNQPQHF.